This record looks at one T cell receptor (beta chain) sequence and its context. This CDR3 comprises 14 residues. Germline-derived CDR1 and CDR2 are SGHDT and YYEEEE. The record originates from a study of cytomegalovirus exposure and HLA in healthy donors. In the PCR, 60 Vbeta and 13 Jbeta primers were used. Clones were read by immunoSEQ multiplex PCR, and TCRdb kept only the in-frame ones, dropping some. The sample has approximately 150,000 clones; 68% are singletons. Sequencing was performed on PBMCs. This chain connects TRBV5-6 to TRBJ2-5, with D possibly being TRBD2 (6 bases). Judging by the DNA end, TRBJ2-7 fits better; the J call may be wrong. The TCR was taken from a woman aged 18-29 years in good health and CMV-seropositive. CDR3 amino acids: CASSLGGTPYEQYF. DNA of the CDR3: TGTGCCAGCAGCTTGGGAGGGACTCCCTACGAGCAGTACTTC.